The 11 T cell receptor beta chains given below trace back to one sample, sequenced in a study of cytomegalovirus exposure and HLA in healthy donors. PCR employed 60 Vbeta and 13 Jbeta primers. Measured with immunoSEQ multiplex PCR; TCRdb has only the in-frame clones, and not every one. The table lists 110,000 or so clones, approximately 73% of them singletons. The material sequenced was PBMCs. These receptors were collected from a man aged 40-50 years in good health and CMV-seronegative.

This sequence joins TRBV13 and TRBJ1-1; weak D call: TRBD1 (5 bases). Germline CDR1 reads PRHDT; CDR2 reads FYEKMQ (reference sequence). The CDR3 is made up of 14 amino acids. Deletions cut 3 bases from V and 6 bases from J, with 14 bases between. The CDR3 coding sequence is TGTGCCAGCAGCTTCGGGCGGGCGGGGGCTGAAGCTTTCTTT. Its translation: CASSFGRAGAEAFF.

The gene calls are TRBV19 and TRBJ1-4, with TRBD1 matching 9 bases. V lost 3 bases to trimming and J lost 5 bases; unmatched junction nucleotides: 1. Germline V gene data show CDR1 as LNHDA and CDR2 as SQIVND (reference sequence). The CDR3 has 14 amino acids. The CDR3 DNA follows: TGTGCCAGTAGTATGGGACAGGGCAATGAAAAACTGTTTTTT. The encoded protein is CASSMGQGNEKLFF.

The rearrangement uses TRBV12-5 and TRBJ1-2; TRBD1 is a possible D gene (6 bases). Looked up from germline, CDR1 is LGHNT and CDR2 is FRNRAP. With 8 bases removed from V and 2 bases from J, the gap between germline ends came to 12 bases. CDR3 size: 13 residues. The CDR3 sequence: CASTGTHNYGYTF. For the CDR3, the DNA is TGTGCTAGTACCGGGACACACAACTATGGCTACACCTTC.

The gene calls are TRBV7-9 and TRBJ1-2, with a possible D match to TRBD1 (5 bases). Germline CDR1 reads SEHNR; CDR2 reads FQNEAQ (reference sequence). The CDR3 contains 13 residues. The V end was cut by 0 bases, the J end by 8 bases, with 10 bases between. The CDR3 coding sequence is TGTGCCAGCAGCTTAGCACCAGGGCAAGGCTACACCTTC. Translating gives CASSLAPGQGYTF.

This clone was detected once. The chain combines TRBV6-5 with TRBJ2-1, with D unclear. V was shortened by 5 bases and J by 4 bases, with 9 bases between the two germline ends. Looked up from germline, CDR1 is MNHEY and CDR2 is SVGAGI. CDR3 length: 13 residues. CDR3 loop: CASSNLDYNEQFF. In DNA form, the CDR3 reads TGTGCCAGCAGTAACCTAGATTACAATGAGCAGTTCTTC.

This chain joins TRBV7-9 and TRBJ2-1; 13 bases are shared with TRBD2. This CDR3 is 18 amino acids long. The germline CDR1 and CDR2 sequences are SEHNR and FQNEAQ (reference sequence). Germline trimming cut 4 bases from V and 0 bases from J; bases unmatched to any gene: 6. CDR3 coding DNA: TGTGCCAGCAGCTCCGGACTAGCGGGGGACTCCTCCTACAATGAGCAGTTCTTC. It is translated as CASSSGLAGDSSYNEQFF.

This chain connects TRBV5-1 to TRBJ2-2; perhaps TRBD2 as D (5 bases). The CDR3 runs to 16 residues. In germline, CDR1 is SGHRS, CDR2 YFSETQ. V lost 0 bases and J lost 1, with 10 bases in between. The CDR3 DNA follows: TGCGCCAGCAGCTTGGCCCAGCGGATGAACACCGGGGAGCTGTTTTTT. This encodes CASSLAQRMNTGELFF.

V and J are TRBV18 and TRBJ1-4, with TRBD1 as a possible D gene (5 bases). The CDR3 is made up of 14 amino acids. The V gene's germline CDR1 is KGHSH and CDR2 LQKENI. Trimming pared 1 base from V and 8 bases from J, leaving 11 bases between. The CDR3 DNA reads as TGTGCCAGCTCACCACGCGGGGCCGAAGAAAAACTGTTTTTT. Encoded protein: CASSPRGAEEKLFF.

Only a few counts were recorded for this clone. CDR3 sequence: CASSDSPDRATDTQYF. As DNA, the CDR3 is TGTGCCAGCAGTGACTCCCCGGACAGGGCCACAGATACGCAGTATTTT. The chain uses TRBV6-4 and TRBJ2-3; TRBD1 agrees at 8 bases. The CDR3 sequence is 16 residues long. Germline V CDR1 and CDR2: MRHNA, SNTAGT. Trimming cost V 0 bases and J 2 bases; bases outside gene matches: 4.

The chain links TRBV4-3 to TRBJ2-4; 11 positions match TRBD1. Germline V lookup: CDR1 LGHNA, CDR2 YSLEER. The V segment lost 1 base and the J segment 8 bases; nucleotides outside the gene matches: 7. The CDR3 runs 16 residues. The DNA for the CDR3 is TGCGCCAGCAGCCAAGCCCTAGGGACAGGGGGATACATTCAGTACTTC. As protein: CASSQALGTGGYIQYF.

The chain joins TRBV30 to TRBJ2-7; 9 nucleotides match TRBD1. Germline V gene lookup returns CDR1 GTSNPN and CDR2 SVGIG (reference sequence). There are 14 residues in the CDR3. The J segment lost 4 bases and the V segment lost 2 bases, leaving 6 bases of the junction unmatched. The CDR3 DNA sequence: TGTGCCTGGAGTCGAGGGACAGGGCCTTACGAGCAGTACTTC. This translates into CAWSRGTGPYEQYF.